This T cell receptor beta chain was profiled in a study of shared clonotypes between healthy human individuals. For this clone: What it recognizes is unknown.

Measured with immunoSEQ multiplex PCR; TCRdb has only the in-frame clones, and not every one. This sample has fewer than 1.8 million clones, with approximately 98.5% found just once. Study-wide results and caveats: Rarefaction exposed incomplete sorted-subset sequencing despite large depth.

Germline loops: CDR1 SQVTM, CDR2 ANQGSEA. The CDR3 has 13 residues. The ends were cut back, 6 bases at V and 5 bases at J, with 13 bases in the middle. The chain recombines TRBV29-1 with TRBJ2-2; no clear D. Sequencing was carried out using naive CD4+ T cells sorted from blood. As for subset: CD45RA+ positively selected. The TCR originated in a young man in good health. CDR3 region: CSVHKLGTGELFF. The CDR3 region has the DNA TGCAGCGTACACAAGCTCGGGACCGGGGAGCTGTTTTTT.